Following are 9 T cell receptor beta chains from one sample sequenced in a study of OX40 agonist ivuxolimab in advanced cancers. Some clones are missing from TCRdb's copy, which holds only in-frame ones; the method was immunoSEQ multiplex PCR. Counted here are about 25,000 clones, around 79% occurring once; the ten biggest clones make up around a third. This specimen was CD4+ or CD8+ T cells sorted from blood, taken in a trial of the OX40 agonist ivuxolimab. These receptors all come from an adult with an advanced solid tumor such as melanoma, head and neck, liver or kidney cancer.

V gene TRBV2 combines with J gene TRBJ2-4, with D perhaps matching TRBD2 (5 bases). The V gene lost 7 bases and the J gene lost 2 bases, with 15 bases spanning the gap. The CDR3 sequence is 15 residues long. CDR1 is SNHLY, CDR2 FYNNEI, per germline. The CDR3 coding sequence is TGTGCCAGCACCGAACCGAGGGTCACCAAAAACATTCAGTACTTC. This encodes CASTEPRVTKNIQYF.

This clone was detected a few times. The gene calls are TRBV9 and TRBJ2-2; 8 bases fit TRBD1. The V gene's germline CDR1 is SGDLS and CDR2 YYNGEE. The V gene end was trimmed by 0 bases and the J gene end by 7 bases; junction bases not matched to a gene: 5. The CDR3 has 15 amino acids. The CDR3 region has the DNA TGTGCCAGCAGCGTAGCAGGGGGCTTGGGCGGGGAGCTGTTTTTT. Protein: CASSVAGGLGGELFF.

Only a few counts were recorded for this clone. The V gene is TRBV5-1, the J gene TRBJ2-1; no clear D. Per the germline V gene, CDR1 is SGHRS and CDR2 is YFSETQ. Between the trimmed V and J ends, which lost 0 bases and 3 bases, there was a span of 10 bases. The CDR3 extends over 15 amino acids. The CDR3 loop reads CASSLGHRDYNEQFF. DNA for the CDR3: TGCGCCAGCAGCTTGGGCCATAGGGACTACAATGAGCAGTTCTTC.

The chain has TRBV21-1 and TRBJ2-7; the table's D call, TRBD1, has no DNA check behind it. TRBV21-1 is a pseudogene locus. CDR3 length: 17 amino acids. The CDR3 loop is CASSKGLRDRGSYEQYF. In DNA, the CDR3 is TGTGCCAGCAGCAAAGGCTTGCGGGACAGGGGCTCCTACGAGCAGTACTTC.

The rearrangement uses TRBV15 and TRBJ1-1; TRBD1 might be the D (5 bases). Trimming left V 0 bases short and J 4 bases short, with 12 bases between. CDR1 is LNHNV, CDR2 YYDKDF, per germline (reference sequence). The CDR3 is 15 residues long. The CDR3 bases are TGTGCCACCAGCAGAGAAGGGCAGGGTCTCACTGAAGCTTTCTTT. This gives the protein CATSREGQGLTEAFF.

The chain combines TRBV11-3 with TRBJ2-2; TRBD2 matches at 10 bases. The germline V gene has CDR1 SGHNT and CDR2 YENEEA. J lost 8 bases, V lost 1 base, and 10 bases had no gene match. CDR3 size: 17 residues. The DNA of the CDR3 is TGTGCCAGCAGCTTAGTGAGCGGGAGGGCGAACAAGGGGGAGCTGTTTTTT. Amino acids: CASSLVSGRANKGELFF. The full variable domain, with the rest looked up from reference TRBV11-3 and TRBJ2-2, is EAGVVQSPRYKIIEKKQPVAFWCNPISGHNTLYWYLQNLGQGPELLIRYENEEAVDDSQLPKDRFSAERLKGVDSTLKIQPAELGDSAVYLCASSLVSGRANKGELFFGEGSRLTVL.

This chain joins TRBV28 and TRBJ2-2; no definite D call. The CDR3 is 13 amino acids. In germline, CDR1 is MDHEN, CDR2 SYDVKM. Trimming left V 6 bases short and J 6 bases short, with 11 bases between. The CDR3 DNA reads as TGTGCCAGCAGCGGCAGAGGCGCCGGGGAGCTGTTTTTT. This codes for CASSGRGAGELFF.

The chain combines TRBV6-1 with TRBJ2-7, with no clear D. CDR1 and CDR2 (germline): MNHNS, SASEGT. CDR3 length: 10 amino acids. V was trimmed by 6 bases and J by 10 bases, leaving 10 bases between them. In DNA, the CDR3 is TGTGCCAGCAGAGGATCCGTTCAGTACTTC. Translation: CASRGSVQYF.

The chain employs TRBV2 and TRBJ2-7; maybe TRBD2 (5 bases). V lost 10 bases and J lost 7, with 20 bases in between. Germline loops: CDR1 SNHLY, CDR2 FYNNEI. This CDR3 has 13 amino acids. CDR3 bases: TGTGCCACCTTCGTGGGGAGCATCAGGGAGCAGTACTTC. This codes for CATFVGSIREQYF.